Shown below are 10 T cell receptor beta chains from a single sample sequenced in a study of blood T cell repertoires in COVID-19. Only in-frame clones appear in the TCRdb table, and some are missing; sequencing was by immunoSEQ multiplex PCR. The data contain roughly 70,000 clones, about nine tenths of them singletons. The sample was peripheral blood. These receptors came from a woman older than 75 with active or convalescent COVID-19.

The chain uses TRBV5-1 and TRBJ1-5; weak D call: TRBD1 (5 bases). From germline, CDR1 is SGHRS and CDR2 YFSETQ. The ends were cut back, 4 bases at V and 2 bases at J, with 13 bases in the middle. CDR3 length equals 15 residues. The chain's CDR3 is CASSPVGGGNQPQHF. Written as DNA, the CDR3 is TGCGCCAGCAGCCCGGTGGGGGGGGGCAATCAGCCCCAGCATTTT.

The chain has TRBV5-1 and TRBJ2-6; the match to TRBD2 covers 13 bases. V gave up 4 bases and J gave up 0 bases; unmatched junction bases: 4. CDR3 size: 18 residues. Per germline, CDR1 SGHRS and CDR2 YFSETQ. CDR3 nucleotides: TGCGCCAGCAGCATCGGACTAGCGGGGGCCTCTGGGGCCAACGTCCTGACTTTC. It specifies CASSIGLAGASGANVLTF.

This chain uses TRBV20-1 with TRBJ1-2, with D unresolved. The CDR3 contains 8 residues. V was trimmed by 4 bases and J by 11 bases, leaving 5 bases between them. CDR1 and CDR2 from the germline V gene are DFQATT and SNEGSKA (reference sequence). In nucleotides, the CDR3 is TGCAGTGCTATGCGGTACACCTTC. It is translated as CSAMRYTF.

This clone was counted a single time. The chain joins TRBV18 to TRBJ1-1; D is possibly TRBD1 (6 bases). The germline V gene has CDR1 KGHSH and CDR2 LQKENI. V was pared by 1 base and J by 6 bases, with 6 bases between. The CDR3 length is 12 residues. The CDR3 reads CASSPQGAEAFF. The CDR3 bases are TGTGCCAGCTCACCACAGGGGGCTGAAGCTTTCTTT.

V is TRBV19 and J is TRBJ1-2, with 9 nucleotides matching TRBD1. The ends lost 6 bases at V and 4 bases at J; junction bases unmatched: 12. Germline V gives CDR1 LNHDA, CDR2 SQIVND (reference sequence). The CDR3 extends over 16 amino acids. DNA for the CDR3: TGTGCCAGTAGAGGGACAGGGATAGAAATCCTCTATGGCTACACCTTC. Encoded protein: CASRGTGIEILYGYTF.

The V and J genes are TRBV28 and TRBJ2-7; 8 nucleotides match TRBD1. The CDR3 loop spans 17 amino acids. Germline V lookup: CDR1 MDHEN, CDR2 SYDVKM. Trimming removed 3 bases from V and 3 bases from J; junction bases left unmatched: 13. CDR3 sequence: CASSLPQGQGPYYEQYF. The CDR3 coding sequence is TGTGCCAGCAGTTTGCCCCAAGGACAGGGTCCATACTACGAGCAGTACTTC.

In its sample, this clone was seen once. This chain joins TRBV5-4 and TRBJ1-4; D is possibly TRBD1 (6 bases). CDR1 and CDR2 from the germline V gene are SGHNT and YYREEE (reference sequence). This CDR3 region has 16 residues. V was trimmed by 4 bases and J by 0 bases, leaving 13 bases between them. CDR3 sequence (DNA): TGTGCCAGCAGCCCACAGGGAACAACAACTAATGAAAAACTGTTTTTT. Protein sequence: CASSPQGTTTNEKLFF.

The V gene is TRBV13, the J gene TRBJ2-1; 7 bases are shared with TRBD2. The V gene's germline CDR1 is PRHDT and CDR2 FYEKMQ (reference sequence). This CDR3 has 16 amino acids. V shed 5 bases and J 0 bases; nucleotides not matched to a gene: 7. The CDR3 protein is CASSKRGRDSYNEQFF. CDR3 DNA: TGTGCCAGCAGCAAGCGGGGCAGGGACTCCTACAATGAGCAGTTCTTC.

This rearrangement joins TRBV4-1 to TRBJ2-2; D remains unclear. The CDR3 extends over 13 amino acids. The ends were cut back, 2 bases at V and 10 bases at J, with 11 bases in the middle. Germline CDR1 reads MGHRA; CDR2 reads YSYEKL. CDR3 amino acids: CASSQRGGAELFF. The CDR3, as DNA: TGCGCCAGCAGCCAAAGAGGCGGTGCGGAGCTGTTTTTT.

This clone was seen a single time. V is TRBV5-5 and J is TRBJ2-4; TRBD2 matches 7 bases. The V segment lost 4 bases and the J segment 7 bases; nucleotides outside the gene matches: 8. This CDR3 spans 14 amino acids. Germline CDR1 and CDR2: SGHKS and YYEKEE (reference sequence). The CDR3 sequence is CASSTSGRANIQYF. The DNA of the CDR3 is TGTGCCAGCAGCACCTCAGGGAGGGCTAACATTCAGTACTTC.